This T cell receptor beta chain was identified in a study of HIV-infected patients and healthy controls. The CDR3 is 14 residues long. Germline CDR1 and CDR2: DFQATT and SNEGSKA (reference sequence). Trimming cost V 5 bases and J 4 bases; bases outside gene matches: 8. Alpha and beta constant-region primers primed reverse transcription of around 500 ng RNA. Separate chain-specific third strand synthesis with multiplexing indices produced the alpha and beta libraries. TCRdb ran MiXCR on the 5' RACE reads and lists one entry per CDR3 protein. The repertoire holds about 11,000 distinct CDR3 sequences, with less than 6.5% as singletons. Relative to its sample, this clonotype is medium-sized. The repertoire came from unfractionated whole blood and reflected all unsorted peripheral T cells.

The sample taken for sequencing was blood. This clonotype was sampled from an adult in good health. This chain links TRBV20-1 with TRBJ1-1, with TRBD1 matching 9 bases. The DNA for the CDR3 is TGCAGTGCTTGGGACAGGGCCTGGGGCACTGAAGCTTTCTTT. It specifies CSAWDRAWGTEAFF.